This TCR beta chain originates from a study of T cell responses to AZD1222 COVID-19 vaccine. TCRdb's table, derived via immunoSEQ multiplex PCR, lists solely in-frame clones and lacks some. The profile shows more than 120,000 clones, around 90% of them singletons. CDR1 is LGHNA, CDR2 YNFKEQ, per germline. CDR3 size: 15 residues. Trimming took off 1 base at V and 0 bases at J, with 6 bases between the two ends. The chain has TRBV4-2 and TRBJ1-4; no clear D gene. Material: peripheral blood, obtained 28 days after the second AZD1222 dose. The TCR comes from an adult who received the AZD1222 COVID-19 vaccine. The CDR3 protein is CASSQGLATNEKLFF. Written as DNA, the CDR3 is TGTGCCAGCAGCCAAGGTCTTGCAACTAATGAAAAACTGTTTTTT.